This TCR beta chain is from a study of cytomegalovirus exposure and HLA in healthy donors. The CDR3 has 12 amino acids. The germline V and J ends were trimmed by 10 bases and 4 bases, with 14 bases remaining between them. CDR1 and CDR2 (germline): ENHRY, SYGVKD. The PCR used 60 Vbeta and 13 Jbeta primers. TCRdb keeps only in-frame clones here, not all; method: immunoSEQ multiplex PCR. The sample carries 65,000 to 85,000 clones, less than 85% recorded once. This sequence was found in a woman in her fifties or sixties in good health and CMV-seronegative. Sequencing was carried out using PBMCs. The chain combines TRBV10-3 with TRBJ2-7; TRBD2 might be the D (5 bases). In nucleotides, the CDR3 is TGTGCCAGTGCGCCGGACTCGTACGAGCAGTACGTC. Protein: CASAPDSYEQYV.